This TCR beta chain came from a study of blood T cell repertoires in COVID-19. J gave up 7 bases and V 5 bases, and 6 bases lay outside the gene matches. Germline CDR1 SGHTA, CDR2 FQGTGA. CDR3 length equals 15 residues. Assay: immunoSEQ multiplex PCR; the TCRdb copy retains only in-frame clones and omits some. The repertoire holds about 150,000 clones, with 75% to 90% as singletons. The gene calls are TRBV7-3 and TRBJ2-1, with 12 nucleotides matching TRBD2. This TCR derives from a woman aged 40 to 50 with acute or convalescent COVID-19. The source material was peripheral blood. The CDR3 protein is CASSATSGSWNEQFF. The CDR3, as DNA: TGTGCCAGCAGCGCGACTAGCGGGAGTTGGAATGAGCAGTTCTTC.